This T cell receptor (beta chain) was recovered during a study of identical twins. At least ten counts were recorded for this clonotype. Via MiXCR, TCRdb re-called the 5' RACE reads, giving one row per CDR3 protein. Counted here are about 690,000 distinct CDR3 sequences, 6% to 6.5% occurring once; the ten biggest clones make up around 1.7%. This CDR3 region has 13 residues. Germline V lookup: CDR1 DFQATT, CDR2 SNEGSKA (reference sequence). V was clipped by 3 bases and J by 0 bases, with 5 bases between them. The sequence was obtained from a man between 18 and 29 years old in good health. The sample comprised naive T cells sorted from blood. The chain links TRBV20-1 to TRBJ2-2, with D unresolved. In nucleotides, the CDR3 is TGCAGTGCTAGGACCTCGAACACCGGGGAGCTGTTTTTT. This codes for CSARTSNTGELFF.